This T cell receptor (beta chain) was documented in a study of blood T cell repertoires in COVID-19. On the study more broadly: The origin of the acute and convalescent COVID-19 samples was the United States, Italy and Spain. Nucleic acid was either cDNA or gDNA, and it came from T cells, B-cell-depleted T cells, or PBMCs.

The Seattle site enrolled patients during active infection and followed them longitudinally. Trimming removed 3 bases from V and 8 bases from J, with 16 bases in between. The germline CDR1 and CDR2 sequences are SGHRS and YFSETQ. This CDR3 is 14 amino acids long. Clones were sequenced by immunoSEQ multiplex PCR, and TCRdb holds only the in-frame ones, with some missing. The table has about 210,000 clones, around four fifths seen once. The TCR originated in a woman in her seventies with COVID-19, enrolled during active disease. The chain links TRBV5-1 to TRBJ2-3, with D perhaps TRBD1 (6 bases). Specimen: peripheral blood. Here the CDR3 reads CASSSAGAVGTQYF. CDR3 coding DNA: TGCGCCAGCAGCTCGGCAGGGGCGGTGGGTACGCAGTATTTT.